The 20 T cell receptor beta chains reported below all come from one sample, sequenced in a study of response to subunit inactivated influenza vaccine. TCRdb analysed the RT-PCR reads with MiXCR anew, one entry per CDR3 protein. The data contain approximately 680,000 distinct CDR3 sequences, approximately 14% of them singletons. The sequenced sample was PBMCs from blood, obtained approximately 12 days after vaccination. The receptors here all came from a man aged 50-59 years who received an inactivated influenza vaccine.

This clonotype appeared a few times. The chain employs TRBV7-6 and TRBJ2-7; 10 bases agree with TRBD1. The CDR3 sequence is 14 residues long. Trimming cost V 6 bases and J 3 bases; bases outside gene matches: 5. Germline loops: CDR1 SGHVS, CDR2 FNYEAQ. CDR3 residues: CASSDGTGDYEQYF. The DNA for the CDR3 is TGTGCCAGCAGTGACGGGACAGGGGACTACGAGCAGTACTTC.

This clonotype was found a few times. The genes are TRBV5-1 and TRBJ1-2; 11 nucleotides match TRBD1. The CDR3 contains 14 residues. Germline V CDR1 and CDR2: SGHRS, YFSETQ. Unmatched junction bases numbered 3, after V lost 4 bases and J lost 4 bases. The CDR3 reads CASSIGQGAYGYTF. CDR3 sequence (DNA): TGCGCCAGCAGCATAGGACAGGGGGCCTATGGCTACACCTTC. The full variable domain, in which reference TRBV5-1 and TRBJ1-2 provide the parts outside the CDR3, is KAGVTQTPRYLIKTRGQQVTLSCSPISGHRSVSWYQQTPGQGLQFLFEYFSETQRNKGNFPGRFSGRQFSNSRSEMNVSTLELGDSALYLCASSIGQGAYGYTFGSGTRLTVV.

A few counts support this clonotype. The CDR3 nucleotides read TGCAGTGCTAGGCCCCGCTCCTACAATGAGCAGTTCTTC. This codes for CSARPRSYNEQFF. The rearrangement joins TRBV20-1 to TRBJ2-1; D unclear. Germline-derived CDR1 and CDR2 are DFQATT and SNEGSKA (reference sequence). The V gene lost 3 bases and the J gene lost 0 bases, with 6 bases spanning the gap. The CDR3 spans 13 residues.

The J gene is TRBJ1-5, the V gene TRBV11-2; TRBD1 agrees at 9 bases. Germline V lookup: CDR1 SGHAT, CDR2 FQNNGV. CDR3 length: 15 residues. V lost 4 bases, J lost 7 bases, and 8 bases stayed unmatched. CDR3 coding DNA: TGTGCCAGCAGCTCCGGGACAGGGAGCGGACAGCCCCAGCATTTT. It yields the protein CASSSGTGSGQPQHF.

In this sample, this clonotype turned up a few times. The rearrangement joins TRBV12-3 or TRBV12-4 to TRBJ1-2; D unclear. The CDR3 loop spans 13 amino acids. With 2 bases removed from V and 4 bases from J, the gap between germline ends came to 8 bases. CDR3 sequence: CASSLSAGYGYTF. For the CDR3, the DNA is TGTGCCAGCAGTTTATCCGCTGGCTATGGCTACACCTTC.

There are a few counts of this clonotype. The gene calls are TRBV15 and TRBJ1-1; D remains ambiguous. Trimming took 0 bases from V and 4 from J, leaving 12 bases between them. Germline CDR1 LNHNV, CDR2 YYDKDF (reference sequence). The CDR3 is 15 amino acids. The CDR3 bases are TGTGCCACCAGCAGAGATTTTCCGGGTTCCACTGAAGCTTTCTTT. Protein product: CATSRDFPGSTEAFF.

V usage is TRBV15 and J usage is TRBJ2-1; D not certain. This CDR3 region has 16 residues. V was pared by 1 base and J by 0 bases, with 10 bases between. In germline, CDR1 is LNHNV, CDR2 YYDKDF (reference sequence). The CDR3 here is CATSRVLESSYNEQFF. CDR3 nucleotides: TGTGCCACCAGCAGAGTTTTAGAAAGCTCCTACAATGAGCAGTTCTTC.

The rearrangement links TRBV7-9 to TRBJ2-5; D gene ambiguous. The V gene's germline CDR1 is SEHNR and CDR2 FQNEAQ (reference sequence). This CDR3 has 15 amino acids. The V gene lost 1 base and the J gene lost 3 bases, with 12 bases spanning the gap. The CDR3 loop is CASSLDVVSEETQYF. The CDR3 DNA follows: TGTGCCAGCAGCTTAGATGTGGTTAGTGAAGAGACCCAGTACTTC.

V usage is TRBV12-3 or TRBV12-4 and J usage is TRBJ2-3; D gene ambiguous. This CDR3 comprises 16 residues. With 5 bases removed from V and 2 bases from J, the gap between germline ends came to 17 bases. The CDR3 reads CASSPASLYHTDTQYF. In DNA, the CDR3 is TGTGCCAGCAGTCCCGCGTCCCTTTACCACACAGATACGCAGTATTTT.

The V gene is TRBV7-3, the J gene TRBJ2-1, with 13 positions matching TRBD2. Germline V gene lookup returns CDR1 SGHTA and CDR2 FQGTGA. The CDR3 sequence is 15 residues long. Losses at the gene ends were 5 bases for V and 11 bases for J; bases not matched to a gene: 9. The CDR3 DNA reads as TGTGCCAGCAGCCAAGAACCCGGGACTAGCGGGAAGCAGTTCTTC. Protein: CASSQEPGTSGKQFF.

V and J are TRBV29-1 and TRBJ1-6; TRBD1 is a possible D gene (6 bases). Trimming shortened V by 7 bases and J by 5 bases, and 21 bases separated the two germline ends. The germline gives CDR1 SQVTM, CDR2 ANQGSEA. The CDR3 sequence is 16 residues long. The DNA of the CDR3 is TGCAGCGGCACCGGGACACCCCAAACCAATAATTCACCCCTCCACTTT. It specifies CSGTGTPQTNNSPLHF. The variable domain in full, completed from reference TRBV29-1 and TRBJ1-6, reads SAVISQKPSRDICQRGTSLTIQCQVDSQVTMMFWYRQQPGQSLTLIATANQGSEATYESGFVIDKFPISRPNLTFSTLTVSNMSPEDSSIYLCSGTGTPQTNNSPLHFGNGTRLTVT.

This clonotype was found a few times. The chain joins TRBV6-5 to TRBJ2-5, with 8 positions matching TRBD2. CDR3 length: 16 residues. Germline lookup yields CDR1 MNHEY and CDR2 SVGAGI. Trimming took 0 bases from V and 2 from J; bases not matched to a gene: 5. In DNA form, the CDR3 reads TGTGCCAGCAGTTACTCGGCGGGAGGAGGACAAGAGACCCAGTACTTC. This encodes CASSYSAGGGQETQYF.

This clonotype was counted a few times. The DNA of the CDR3 is TGCGCCAGCAGCTCTGAGGCGGGTTACTACAATGAGCAGTTCTTC. This sequence encodes CASSSEAGYYNEQFF. This chain connects TRBV5-1 to TRBJ2-1, with a weak D call TRBD2 (5 bases). CDR1 SGHRS and CDR2 YFSETQ come from the germline V gene. Trimming shortened V by 3 bases and J by 3 bases, and 13 bases separated the two germline ends. This CDR3 is 15 amino acids long.

At least ten counts were recorded for this clonotype. The rearrangement uses TRBV29-1 and TRBJ2-5; 10 nucleotides align to TRBD2. This CDR3 has 11 amino acids. The V segment lost 6 bases and the J segment 7 bases; nucleotides outside the gene matches: 2. Per germline, CDR1 SQVTM and CDR2 ANQGSEA. As DNA, the CDR3 is TGCAGCGTGAGACTAGCGGGGACCCAGTACTTC. Translated, it gives CSVRLAGTQYF.

This clonotype turned up a few times. The chain employs TRBV15 and TRBJ2-3, with D maybe TRBD2 (6 bases). The V end was cut by 5 bases, the J end by 0 bases, with 12 bases between. Germline V lookup: CDR1 LNHNV, CDR2 YYDKDF (reference sequence). The CDR3 length is 15 residues. CDR3 bases: TGTGCCACCAGCCGTGGCGGGAAAAGCACAGATACGCAGTATTTT. Its protein product is CATSRGGKSTDTQYF.

The rearrangement links TRBV4-1 to TRBJ1-1, with D possibly TRBD1 on 5 matching bases. Germline-derived CDR1 and CDR2 are MGHRA and YSYEKL. V dropped 6 bases and J dropped 4 bases, with 15 bases sitting between them. The CDR3 consists of 14 residues. This chain's CDR3 is CASRRAGGGTEAFF. Written as DNA, the CDR3 is TGCGCCAGCAGGCGGGCGGGGGGGGGCACTGAAGCTTTCTTT.

The V gene is TRBV27, the J gene TRBJ2-1, with 11 nucleotides matching TRBD2. With 3 bases clipped from V and 8 bases from J, the junction kept 6 bases outside the gene matches. Germline values: CDR1 MNHEY, CDR2 SMNVEV (reference sequence). This CDR3 is built from 15 residues. The DNA for the CDR3 is TGTGCCAGCAGTTTGGTACTAGCGGGGGTACATGAGCAGTTCTTC. Translation: CASSLVLAGVHEQFF.

This clonotype was seen many times. The V gene is TRBV6-5, the J gene TRBJ2-1; TRBD1 aligns across 7 bases. Trimming removed 9 bases from V and 2 bases from J; junction bases left unmatched: 1. Germline V gene lookup returns CDR1 MNHEY and CDR2 SVGAGI. The CDR3 consists of 12 residues. The CDR3 DNA sequence: TGTGCCAGTGGACAGGCCTACAATGAGCAGTTCTTC. Encoded protein: CASGQAYNEQFF.

This clonotype came up a few times. The rearrangement links TRBV18 to TRBJ2-1; D remains ambiguous. Between the trimmed V and J ends, which lost 0 bases and 0 bases, there was a span of 9 bases. Germline V gene lookup returns CDR1 KGHSH and CDR2 LQKENI. CDR3 size: 16 residues. The CDR3 nucleotides read TGTGCCAGCTCACCACCGAGGCAGAGCTCCTACAATGAGCAGTTCTTC. Translating gives CASSPPRQSSYNEQFF.

The sample holds many counts of this clonotype. This chain joins TRBV9 and TRBJ2-2; tentative D call: TRBD1 (6 bases). Deletions cut 7 bases from V and 4 bases from J, with 14 bases between. Germline CDR1 and CDR2: SGDLS and YYNGEE. The CDR3 runs to 14 residues. The CDR3 DNA follows: TGTGCCAGCGCCCAGGGGCTAGCCACCGGGGAGCTGTTTTTT. Translated: CASAQGLATGELFF.